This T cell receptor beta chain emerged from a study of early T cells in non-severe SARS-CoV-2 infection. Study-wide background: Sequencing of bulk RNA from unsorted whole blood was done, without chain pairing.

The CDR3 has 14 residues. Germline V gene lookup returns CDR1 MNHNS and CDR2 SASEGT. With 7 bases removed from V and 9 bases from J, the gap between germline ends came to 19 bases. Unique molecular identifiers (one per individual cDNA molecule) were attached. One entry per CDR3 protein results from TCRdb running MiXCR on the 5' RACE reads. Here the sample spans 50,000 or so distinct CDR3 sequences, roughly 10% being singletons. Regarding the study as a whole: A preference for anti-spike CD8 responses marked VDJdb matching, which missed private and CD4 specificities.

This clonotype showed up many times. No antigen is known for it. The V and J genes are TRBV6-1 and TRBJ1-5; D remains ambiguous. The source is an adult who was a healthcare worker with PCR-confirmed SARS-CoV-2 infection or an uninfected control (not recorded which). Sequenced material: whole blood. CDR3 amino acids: CASIPDGAYGPQHF. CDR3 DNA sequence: TGTGCCAGCATACCGGACGGAGCGTATGGGCCCCAGCATTTT.